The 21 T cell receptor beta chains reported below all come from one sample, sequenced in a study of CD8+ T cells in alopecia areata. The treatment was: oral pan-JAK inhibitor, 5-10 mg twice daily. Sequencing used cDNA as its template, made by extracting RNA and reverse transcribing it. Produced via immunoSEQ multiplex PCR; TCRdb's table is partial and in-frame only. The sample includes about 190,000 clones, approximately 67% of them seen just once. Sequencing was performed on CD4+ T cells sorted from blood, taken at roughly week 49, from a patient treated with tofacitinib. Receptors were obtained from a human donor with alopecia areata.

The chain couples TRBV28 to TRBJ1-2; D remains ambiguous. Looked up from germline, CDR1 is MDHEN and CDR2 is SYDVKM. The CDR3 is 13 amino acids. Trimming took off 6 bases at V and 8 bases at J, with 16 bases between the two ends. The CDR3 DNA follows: TGTGCCAGCAGAGCCGGGATTACTCAAGGCTACACCTTC. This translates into CASRAGITQGYTF.

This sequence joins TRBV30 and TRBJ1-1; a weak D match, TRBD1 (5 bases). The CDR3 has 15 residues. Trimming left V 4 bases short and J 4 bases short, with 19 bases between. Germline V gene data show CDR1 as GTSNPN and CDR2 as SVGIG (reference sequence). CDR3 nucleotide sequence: TGTGCCTGGAAGGGACCTACCACACAGAGCACTGAAGCTTTCTTT. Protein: CAWKGPTTQSTEAFF.

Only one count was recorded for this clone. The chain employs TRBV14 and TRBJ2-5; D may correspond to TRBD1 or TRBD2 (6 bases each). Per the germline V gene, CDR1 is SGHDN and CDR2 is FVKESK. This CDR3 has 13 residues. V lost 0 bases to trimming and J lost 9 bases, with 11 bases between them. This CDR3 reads CASSQDFGGSQYF. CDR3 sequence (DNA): TGTGCCAGCAGCCAAGATTTCGGGGGCTCCCAGTACTTC.

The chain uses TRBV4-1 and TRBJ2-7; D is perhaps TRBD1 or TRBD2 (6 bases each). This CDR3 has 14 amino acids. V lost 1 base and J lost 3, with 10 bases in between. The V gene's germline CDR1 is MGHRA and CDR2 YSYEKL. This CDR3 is CASSQGGAYYEQYF. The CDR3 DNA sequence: TGCGCCAGCAGCCAAGGGGGGGCCTACTACGAGCAGTACTTC.

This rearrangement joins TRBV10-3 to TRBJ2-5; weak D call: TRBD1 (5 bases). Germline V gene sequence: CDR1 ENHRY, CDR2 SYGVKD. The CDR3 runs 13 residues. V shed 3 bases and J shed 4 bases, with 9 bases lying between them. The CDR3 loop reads CAISEKGVETQYF. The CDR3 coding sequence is TGTGCCATCAGTGAAAAAGGGGTAGAGACCCAGTACTTC.

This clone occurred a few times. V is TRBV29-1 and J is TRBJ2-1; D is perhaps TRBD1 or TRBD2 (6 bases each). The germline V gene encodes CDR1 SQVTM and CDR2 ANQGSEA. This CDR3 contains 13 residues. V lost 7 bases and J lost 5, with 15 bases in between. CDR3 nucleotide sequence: TGCAGCGGTTACCCGGGGGCCGACAATGAGCAGTTCTTC. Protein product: CSGYPGADNEQFF.

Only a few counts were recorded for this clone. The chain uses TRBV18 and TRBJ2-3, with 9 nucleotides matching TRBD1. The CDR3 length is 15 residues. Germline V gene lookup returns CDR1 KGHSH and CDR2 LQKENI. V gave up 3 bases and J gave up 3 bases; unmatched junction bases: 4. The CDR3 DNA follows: TGTGCCAGCTCACCGACAGGGGGGAGGACAGATACGCAGTATTTT. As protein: CASSPTGGRTDTQYF.

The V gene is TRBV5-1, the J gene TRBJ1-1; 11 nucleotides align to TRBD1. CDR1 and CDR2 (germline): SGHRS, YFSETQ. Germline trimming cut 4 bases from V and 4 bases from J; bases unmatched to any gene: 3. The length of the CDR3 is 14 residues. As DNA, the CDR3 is TGCGCCAGCAGCACGGGACAGGGGGGCACTGAAGCTTTCTTT. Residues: CASSTGQGGTEAFF.

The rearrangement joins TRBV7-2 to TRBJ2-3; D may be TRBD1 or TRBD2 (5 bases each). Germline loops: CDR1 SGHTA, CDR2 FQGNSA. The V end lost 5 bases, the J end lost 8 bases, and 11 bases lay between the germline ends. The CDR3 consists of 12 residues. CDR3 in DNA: TGTGCCAGCAGCCTCGTTGGGGGTACGCAGTATTTT. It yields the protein CASSLVGGTQYF.

CDR3 residues: CSVGLVYADTQYF. CDR3 sequence (DNA): TGCAGCGTTGGACTAGTCTACGCAGATACGCAGTATTTT. The rearrangement links TRBV29-1 to TRBJ2-3; the D gene is possibly TRBD2 (6 bases). V was clipped by 4 bases and J by 4 bases, with 12 bases between them. The CDR3 runs to 13 residues. CDR1 and CDR2 from the germline V gene are SQVTM and ANQGSEA.

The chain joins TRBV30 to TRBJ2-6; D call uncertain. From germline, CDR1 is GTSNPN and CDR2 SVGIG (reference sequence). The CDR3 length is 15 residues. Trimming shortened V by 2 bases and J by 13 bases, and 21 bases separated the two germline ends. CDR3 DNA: TGTGCCTGGAGTAGTGCTATCCTATGGCCTGGGGTCCTGACTTTC. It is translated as CAWSSAILWPGVLTF.

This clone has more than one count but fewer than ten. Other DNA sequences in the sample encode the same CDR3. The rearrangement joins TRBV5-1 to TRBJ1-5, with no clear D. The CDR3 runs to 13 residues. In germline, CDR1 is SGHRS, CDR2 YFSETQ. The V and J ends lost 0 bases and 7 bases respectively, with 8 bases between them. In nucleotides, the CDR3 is TGCGCCAGCAGCTTGGAATTAGACCAGCCCCAGCATTTT. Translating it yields CASSLELDQPQHF.

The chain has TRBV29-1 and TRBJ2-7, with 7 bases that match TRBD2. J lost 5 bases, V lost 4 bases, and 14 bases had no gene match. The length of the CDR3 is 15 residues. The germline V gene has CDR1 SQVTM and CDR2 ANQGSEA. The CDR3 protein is CSVGVPLGGDHEQYF. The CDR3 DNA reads TGCAGCGTTGGAGTACCGCTGGGGGGGGACCACGAGCAGTACTTC.

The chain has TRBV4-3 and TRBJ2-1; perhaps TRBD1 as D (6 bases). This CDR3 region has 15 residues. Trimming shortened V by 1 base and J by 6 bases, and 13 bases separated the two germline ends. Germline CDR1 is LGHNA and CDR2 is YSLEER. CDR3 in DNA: TGCGCCAGCAGCCAAGGAAACAGGGATTCCAATGAGCAGTTCTTC. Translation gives CASSQGNRDSNEQFF.

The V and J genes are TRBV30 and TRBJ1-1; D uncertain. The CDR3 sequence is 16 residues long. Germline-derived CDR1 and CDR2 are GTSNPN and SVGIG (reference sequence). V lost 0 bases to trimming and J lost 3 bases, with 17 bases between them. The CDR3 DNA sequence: TGTGCCTGGAGTGTAATCGGGGAACGGTGGGACACTGAAGCTTTCTTT. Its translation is CAWSVIGERWDTEAFF.

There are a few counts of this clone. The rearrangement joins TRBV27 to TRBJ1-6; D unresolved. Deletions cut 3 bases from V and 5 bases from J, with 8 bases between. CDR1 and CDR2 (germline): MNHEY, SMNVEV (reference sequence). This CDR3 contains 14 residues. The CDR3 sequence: CASSFPGDNSPLHF. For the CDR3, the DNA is TGTGCCAGCAGTTTCCCCGGGGATAATTCACCCCTCCACTTT.

The CDR3 sequence is CSVEVKFSETQYF. For the CDR3, the DNA is TGCAGCGTTGAAGTAAAGTTCTCAGAGACCCAGTACTTC. This rearrangement joins TRBV29-1 to TRBJ2-5; no reliable D call. There are 13 residues in the CDR3. Germline CDR1 and CDR2: SQVTM and ANQGSEA. V gave up 1 base and J gave up 4 bases, with 10 bases separating them.

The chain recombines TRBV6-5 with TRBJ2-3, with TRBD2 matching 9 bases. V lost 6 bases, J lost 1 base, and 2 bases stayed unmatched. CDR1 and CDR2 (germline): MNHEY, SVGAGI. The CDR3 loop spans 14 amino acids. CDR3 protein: CASRLAGGTDTQYF. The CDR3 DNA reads TGTGCCAGCAGGTTAGCGGGGGGCACAGATACGCAGTATTTT.

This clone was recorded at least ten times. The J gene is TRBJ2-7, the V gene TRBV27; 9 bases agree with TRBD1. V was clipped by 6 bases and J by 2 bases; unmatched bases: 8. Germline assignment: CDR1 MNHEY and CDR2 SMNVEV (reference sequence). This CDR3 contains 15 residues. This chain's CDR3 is CASSYKGQGAYEQYF. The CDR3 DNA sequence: TGTGCCAGCAGCTATAAGGGACAGGGAGCCTACGAGCAGTACTTC.

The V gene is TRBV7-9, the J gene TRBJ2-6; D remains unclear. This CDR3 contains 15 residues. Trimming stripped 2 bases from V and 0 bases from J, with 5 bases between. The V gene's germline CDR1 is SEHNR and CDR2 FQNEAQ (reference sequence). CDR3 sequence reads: CASSLTASGANVLTF. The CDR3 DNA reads TGTGCCAGCAGCTTAACGGCCTCTGGGGCCAACGTCCTGACTTTC.

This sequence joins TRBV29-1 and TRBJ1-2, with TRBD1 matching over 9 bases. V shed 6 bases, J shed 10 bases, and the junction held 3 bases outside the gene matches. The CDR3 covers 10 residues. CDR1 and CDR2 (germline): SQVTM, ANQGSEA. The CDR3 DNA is TGCAGCGTGGACAGGGGCATCTACACCTTC. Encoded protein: CSVDRGIYTF.